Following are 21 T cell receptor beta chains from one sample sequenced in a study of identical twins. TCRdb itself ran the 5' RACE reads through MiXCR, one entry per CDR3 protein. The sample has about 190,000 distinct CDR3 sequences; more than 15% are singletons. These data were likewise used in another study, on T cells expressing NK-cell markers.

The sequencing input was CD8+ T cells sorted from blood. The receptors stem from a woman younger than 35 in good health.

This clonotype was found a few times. DNA for the CDR3: TGTGCCAGCAGCCCTTATCGGGGGTCTGGCGAGACCCAGTACTTC. Translating gives CASSPYRGSGETQYF. The J gene is TRBJ2-5, the V gene TRBV27; tentatively, D is TRBD2 (6 bases). V was clipped by 6 bases and J by 5 bases, with 19 bases between them. Germline CDR1 MNHEY, CDR2 SMNVEV (reference sequence). The CDR3 runs 15 residues.

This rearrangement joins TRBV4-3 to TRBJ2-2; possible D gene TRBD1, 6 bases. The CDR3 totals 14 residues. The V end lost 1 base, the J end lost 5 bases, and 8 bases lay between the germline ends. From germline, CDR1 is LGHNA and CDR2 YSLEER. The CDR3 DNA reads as TGCGCCAGCAGCCAAGGAAGGGGGACCGGGGAGCTGTTTTTT. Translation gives CASSQGRGTGELFF.

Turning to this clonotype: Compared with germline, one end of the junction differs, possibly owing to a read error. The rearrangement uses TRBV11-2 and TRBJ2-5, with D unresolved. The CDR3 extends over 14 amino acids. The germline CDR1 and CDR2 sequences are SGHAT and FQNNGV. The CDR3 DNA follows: TGTGCCAGCAGCTTCACAGTCACGGAAGAAACCCAGTACTTC. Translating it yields CASSFTVTEETQYF.

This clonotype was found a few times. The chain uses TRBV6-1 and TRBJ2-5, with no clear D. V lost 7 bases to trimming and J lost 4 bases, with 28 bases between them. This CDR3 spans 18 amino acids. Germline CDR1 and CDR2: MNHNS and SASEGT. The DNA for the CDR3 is TGTGCCAGCACCACGAATTCTCTAATTCCGAGGCCGCGAGAGACCCAGTACTTC. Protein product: CASTTNSLIPRPRETQYF.

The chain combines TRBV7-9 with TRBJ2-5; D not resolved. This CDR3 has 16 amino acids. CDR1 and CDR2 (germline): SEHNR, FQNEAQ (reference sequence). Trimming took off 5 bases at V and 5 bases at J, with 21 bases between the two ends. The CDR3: CASSLTQPVPLETQYF. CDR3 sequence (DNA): TGTGCCAGCAGCCTCACCCAGCCTGTACCCCTGGAGACCCAGTACTTC. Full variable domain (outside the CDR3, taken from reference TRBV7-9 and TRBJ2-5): DTGVSQNPRHKITKRGQNVTFRCDPISEHNRLYWYRQTLGQGPEFLTYFQNEAQLEKSRLLSDRFSAERPKGSFSTLEIQRTEQGDSAMYLCASSLTQPVPLETQYFGPGTRLLVL.

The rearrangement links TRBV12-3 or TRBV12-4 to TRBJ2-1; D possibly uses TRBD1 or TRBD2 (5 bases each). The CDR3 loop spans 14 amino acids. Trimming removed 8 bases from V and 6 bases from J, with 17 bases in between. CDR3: CASFFGAGLNEQFF. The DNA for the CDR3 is TGTGCCAGCTTTTTTGGGGCAGGACTCAATGAGCAGTTCTTC.

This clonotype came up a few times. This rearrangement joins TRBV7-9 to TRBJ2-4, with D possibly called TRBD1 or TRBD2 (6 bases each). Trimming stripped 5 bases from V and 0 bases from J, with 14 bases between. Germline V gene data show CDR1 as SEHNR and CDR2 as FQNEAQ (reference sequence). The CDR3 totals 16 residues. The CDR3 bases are TGTGCCAGCAGCGGGGGGCTGGGGCGAGCCAAAAACATTCAGTACTTC. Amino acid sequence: CASSGGLGRAKNIQYF.

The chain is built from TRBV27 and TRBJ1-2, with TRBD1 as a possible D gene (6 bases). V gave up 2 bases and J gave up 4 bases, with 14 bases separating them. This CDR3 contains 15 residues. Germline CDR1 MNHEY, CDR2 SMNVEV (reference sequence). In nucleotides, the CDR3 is TGTGCCAGCAGTTTAAGGACCACAGGGTCCTATGGCTACACCTTC. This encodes CASSLRTTGSYGYTF.

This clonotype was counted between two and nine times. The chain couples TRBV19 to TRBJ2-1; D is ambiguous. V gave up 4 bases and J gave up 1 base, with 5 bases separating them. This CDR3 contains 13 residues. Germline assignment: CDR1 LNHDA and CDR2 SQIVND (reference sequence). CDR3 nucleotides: TGTGCCAGTAGTAGAAAATCCTACAATGAGCAGTTCTTC. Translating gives CASSRKSYNEQFF.

CDR3 sequence (DNA): TGTGCTAGTGGCCAGCGGGGGGGACTGTTTTTT. Its translation: CASGQRGGLFF. The V gene is TRBV12-5, the J gene TRBJ2-2, with 10 bases matching TRBD2. This CDR3 is built from 11 residues. Germline V gene data show CDR1 as LGHNT and CDR2 as FRNRAP. The V gene end was trimmed by 6 bases and the J gene end by 14 bases; junction bases not matched to a gene: 3.

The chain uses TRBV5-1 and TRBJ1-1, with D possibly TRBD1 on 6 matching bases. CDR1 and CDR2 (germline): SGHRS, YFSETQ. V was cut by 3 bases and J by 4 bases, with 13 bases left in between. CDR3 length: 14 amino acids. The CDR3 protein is CASSSRGSGTEAFF. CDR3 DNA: TGCGCCAGCAGCTCGAGGGGGTCGGGCACTGAAGCTTTCTTT.

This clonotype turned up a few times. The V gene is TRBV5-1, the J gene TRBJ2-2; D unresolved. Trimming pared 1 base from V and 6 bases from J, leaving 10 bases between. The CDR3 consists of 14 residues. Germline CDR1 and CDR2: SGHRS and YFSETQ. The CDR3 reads CASSLTSSPGELFF. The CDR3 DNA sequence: TGCGCCAGCAGCTTGACCTCGTCGCCCGGGGAGCTGTTTTTT.

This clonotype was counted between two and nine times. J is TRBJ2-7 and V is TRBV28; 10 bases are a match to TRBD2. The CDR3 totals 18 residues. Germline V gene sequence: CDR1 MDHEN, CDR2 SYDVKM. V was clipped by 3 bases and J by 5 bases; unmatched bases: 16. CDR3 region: CASSFHASGSSRLDEQYF. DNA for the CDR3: TGTGCCAGCAGTTTCCATGCTAGCGGGAGCTCCAGGTTAGACGAGCAGTACTTC.

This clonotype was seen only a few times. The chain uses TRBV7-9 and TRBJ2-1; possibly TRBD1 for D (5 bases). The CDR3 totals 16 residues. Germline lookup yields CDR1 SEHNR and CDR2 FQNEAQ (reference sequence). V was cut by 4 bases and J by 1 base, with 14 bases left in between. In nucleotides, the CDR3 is TGTGCCAGCAGCTCAAATAAGGGGTTTTCCTACAATGAGCAGTTCTTC. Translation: CASSSNKGFSYNEQFF. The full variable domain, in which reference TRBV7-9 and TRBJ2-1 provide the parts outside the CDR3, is DTGVSQNPRHKITKRGQNVTFRCDPISEHNRLYWYRQTLGQGPEFLTYFQNEAQLEKSRLLSDRFSAERPKGSFSTLEIQRTEQGDSAMYLCASSSNKGFSYNEQFFGPGTRLTVL.

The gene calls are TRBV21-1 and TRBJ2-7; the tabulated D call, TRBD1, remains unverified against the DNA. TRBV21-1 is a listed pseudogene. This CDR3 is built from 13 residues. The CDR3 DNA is TGTGCCAGCAGCAAAGATGACAGTTACGAGCAGTACTTC. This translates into CASSKDDSYEQYF.

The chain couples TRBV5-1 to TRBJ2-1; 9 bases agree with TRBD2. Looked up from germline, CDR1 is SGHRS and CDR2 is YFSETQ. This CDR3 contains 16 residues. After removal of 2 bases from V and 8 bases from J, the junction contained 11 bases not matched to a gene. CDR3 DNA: TGCGCCAGCAGCTTAGCTCTAGCGGGACATCGGGATGAGCAGTTCTTC. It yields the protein CASSLALAGHRDEQFF.

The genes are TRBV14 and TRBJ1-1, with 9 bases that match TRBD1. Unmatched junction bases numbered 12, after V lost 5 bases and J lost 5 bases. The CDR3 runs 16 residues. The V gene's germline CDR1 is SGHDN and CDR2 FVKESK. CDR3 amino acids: CASSNGRDRVETEAFF. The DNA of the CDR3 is TGTGCCAGCAGCAATGGCCGGGACAGGGTTGAGACTGAAGCTTTCTTT.

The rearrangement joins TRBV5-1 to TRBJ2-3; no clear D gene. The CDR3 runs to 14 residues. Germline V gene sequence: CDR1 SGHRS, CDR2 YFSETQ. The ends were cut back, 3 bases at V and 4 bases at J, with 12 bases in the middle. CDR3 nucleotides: TGCGCCAGCAGCTCACGCTTCGGAGCAGATACGCAGTATTTT. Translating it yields CASSSRFGADTQYF.

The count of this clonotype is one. Here the CDR3 DNA reads TGTGCCAGCAGTTTTCGGGGGTGGCGCGGGGAGCTGTTTTTT. Translated: CASSFRGWRGELFF. The V call is TRBV12-3 or TRBV12-4, the J call TRBJ2-2, with D possibly TRBD2 on 6 matching bases. Trimming left V 3 bases short and J 7 bases short, with 12 bases between. The CDR3 contains 14 residues.

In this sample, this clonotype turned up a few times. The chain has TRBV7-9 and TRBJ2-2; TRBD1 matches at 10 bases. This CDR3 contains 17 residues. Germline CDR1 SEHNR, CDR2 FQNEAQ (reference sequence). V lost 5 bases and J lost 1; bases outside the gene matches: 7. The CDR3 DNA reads TGTGCCAGCAGCGCTTCAAGGGACAGGGGGAACACCGGGGAGCTGTTTTTT. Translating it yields CASSASRDRGNTGELFF.

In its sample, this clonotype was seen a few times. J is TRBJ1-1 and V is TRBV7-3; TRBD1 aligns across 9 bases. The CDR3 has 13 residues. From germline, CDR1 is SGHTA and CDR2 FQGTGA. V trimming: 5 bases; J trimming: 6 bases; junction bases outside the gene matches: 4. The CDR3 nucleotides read TGTGCCAGCAGCGAACAGGGGGCGGCTGAAGCTTTCTTT. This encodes CASSEQGAAEAFF.